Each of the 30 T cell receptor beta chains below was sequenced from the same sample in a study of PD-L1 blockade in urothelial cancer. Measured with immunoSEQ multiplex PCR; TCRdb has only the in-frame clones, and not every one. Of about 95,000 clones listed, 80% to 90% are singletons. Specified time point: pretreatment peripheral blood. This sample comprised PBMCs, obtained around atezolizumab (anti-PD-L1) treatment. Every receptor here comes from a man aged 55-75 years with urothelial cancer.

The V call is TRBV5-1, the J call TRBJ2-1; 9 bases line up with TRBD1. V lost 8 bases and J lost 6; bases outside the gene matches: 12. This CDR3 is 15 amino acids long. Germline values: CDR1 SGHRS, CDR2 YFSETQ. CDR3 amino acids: CASRTAGQGFNEQFF. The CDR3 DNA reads TGCGCCAGTAGGACCGCGGGACAGGGATTCAATGAGCAGTTCTTC.

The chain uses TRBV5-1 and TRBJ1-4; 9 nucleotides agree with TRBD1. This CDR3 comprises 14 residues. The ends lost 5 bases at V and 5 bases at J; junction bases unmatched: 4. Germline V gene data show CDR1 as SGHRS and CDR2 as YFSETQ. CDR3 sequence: CASSTGTGNEKLFF. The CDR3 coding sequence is TGCGCCAGCAGTACCGGGACAGGGAATGAAAAACTGTTTTTT.

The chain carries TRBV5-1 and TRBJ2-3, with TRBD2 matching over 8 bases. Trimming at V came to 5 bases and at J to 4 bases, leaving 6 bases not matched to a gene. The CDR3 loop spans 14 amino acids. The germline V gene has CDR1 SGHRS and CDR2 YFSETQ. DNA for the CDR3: TGCGCCAGCAGGGTGAGCGGGGGCCCAGATACGCAGTATTTT. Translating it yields CASRVSGGPDTQYF.

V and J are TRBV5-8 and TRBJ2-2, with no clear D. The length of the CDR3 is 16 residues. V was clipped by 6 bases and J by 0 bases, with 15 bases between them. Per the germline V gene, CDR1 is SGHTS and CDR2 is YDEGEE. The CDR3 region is CASKLARHSNTGELFF. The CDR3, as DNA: TGTGCCAGCAAACTGGCGAGGCATTCGAACACCGGGGAGCTGTTTTTT.

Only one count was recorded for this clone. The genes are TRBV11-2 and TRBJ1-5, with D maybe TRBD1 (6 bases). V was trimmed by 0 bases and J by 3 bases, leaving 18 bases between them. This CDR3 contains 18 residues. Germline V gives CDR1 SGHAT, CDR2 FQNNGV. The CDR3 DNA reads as TGTGCCAGCAGCTTAGATCTGAGGGACCAGGGGAACAATCAGCCCCAGCATTTT. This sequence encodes CASSLDLRDQGNNQPQHF.

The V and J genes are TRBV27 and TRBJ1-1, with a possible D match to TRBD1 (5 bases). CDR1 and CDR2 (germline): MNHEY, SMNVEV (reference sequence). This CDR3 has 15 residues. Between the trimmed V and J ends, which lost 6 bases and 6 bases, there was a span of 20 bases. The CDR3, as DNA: TGTGCCAGCAGCCTAACTGTGGCGGGGGGGTCTGAAGCTTTCTTT. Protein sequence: CASSLTVAGGSEAFF.

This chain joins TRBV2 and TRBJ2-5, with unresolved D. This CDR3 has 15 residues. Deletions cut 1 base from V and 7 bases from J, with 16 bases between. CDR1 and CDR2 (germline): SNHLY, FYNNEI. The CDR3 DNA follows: TGTGCCAGCAGTGAAGATAGTATGCGGATGGGGACCCAGTACTTC. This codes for CASSEDSMRMGTQYF.

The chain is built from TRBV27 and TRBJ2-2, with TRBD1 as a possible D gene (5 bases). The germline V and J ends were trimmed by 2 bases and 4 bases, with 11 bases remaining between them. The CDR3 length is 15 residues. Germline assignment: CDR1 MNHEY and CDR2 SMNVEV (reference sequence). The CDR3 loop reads CASSLRSTGTGELFF. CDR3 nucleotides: TGTGCCAGCAGTTTACGGAGCACAGGCACCGGGGAGCTGTTTTTT.

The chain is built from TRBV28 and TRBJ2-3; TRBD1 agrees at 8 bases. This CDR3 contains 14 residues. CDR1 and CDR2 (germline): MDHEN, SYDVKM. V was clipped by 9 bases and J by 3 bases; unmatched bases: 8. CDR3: CASKSGGATDTQYF. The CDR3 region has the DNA TGTGCCAGTAAATCAGGGGGCGCAACAGATACGCAGTATTTT.

The CDR3 loop reads CACVSAGAYEQYF. Written as DNA, the CDR3 is TGTGCCTGTGTTTCTGCGGGGGCCTACGAGCAGTACTTC. V usage is TRBV30 and J usage is TRBJ2-7; TRBD2 matches at 7 bases. The CDR3 totals 13 residues. CDR1 and CDR2 from the germline V gene are GTSNPN and SVGIG (reference sequence). Trimming cost V 6 bases and J 2 bases; bases outside gene matches: 7.

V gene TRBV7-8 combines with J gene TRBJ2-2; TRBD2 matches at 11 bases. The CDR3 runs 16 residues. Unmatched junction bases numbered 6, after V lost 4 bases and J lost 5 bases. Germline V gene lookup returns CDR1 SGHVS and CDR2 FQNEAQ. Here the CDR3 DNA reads TGTGCCAGCAGCTCGCTAGCGGGAGGATTTACCGGGGAGCTGTTTTTT. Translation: CASSSLAGGFTGELFF.

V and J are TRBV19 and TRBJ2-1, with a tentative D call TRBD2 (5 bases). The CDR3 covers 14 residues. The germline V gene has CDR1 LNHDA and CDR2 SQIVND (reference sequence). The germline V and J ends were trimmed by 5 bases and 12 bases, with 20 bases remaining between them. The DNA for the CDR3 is TGTGCCAGTAGTCCTAGGACGGAGGTGCCGGGGCAGTTCTTC. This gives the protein CASSPRTEVPGQFF.

The CDR3 sequence: CSALWRGNTEAFF. CDR3 DNA sequence: TGCAGCGCCCTTTGGAGGGGAAACACTGAAGCTTTCTTT. The chain joins TRBV29-1 to TRBJ1-1, with D perhaps TRBD1 (5 bases). Germline values: CDR1 SQVTM, CDR2 ANQGSEA. V was trimmed by 7 bases and J by 2 bases, leaving 14 bases between them. The CDR3 is 13 residues long.

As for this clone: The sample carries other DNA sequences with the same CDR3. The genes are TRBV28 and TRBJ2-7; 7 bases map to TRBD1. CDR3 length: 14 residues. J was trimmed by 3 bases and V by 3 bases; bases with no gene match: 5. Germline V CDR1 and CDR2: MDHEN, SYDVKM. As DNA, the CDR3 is TGTGCCAGCAGTTTTTCCGGGACAGACTACGAGCAGTACTTC. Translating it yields CASSFSGTDYEQYF.

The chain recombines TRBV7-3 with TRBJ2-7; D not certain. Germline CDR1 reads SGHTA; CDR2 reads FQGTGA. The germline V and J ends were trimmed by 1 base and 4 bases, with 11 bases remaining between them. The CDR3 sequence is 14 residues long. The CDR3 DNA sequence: TGTGCCAGCAGCTTAATCGGTCCCAATTACGAGCAGTACTTC. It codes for CASSLIGPNYEQYF.

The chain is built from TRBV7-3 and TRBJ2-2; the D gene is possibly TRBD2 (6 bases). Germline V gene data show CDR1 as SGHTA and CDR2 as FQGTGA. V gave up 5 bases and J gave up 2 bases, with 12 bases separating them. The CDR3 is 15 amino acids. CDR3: CASSPGTANTGELFF. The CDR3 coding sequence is TGTGCCAGCAGCCCCGGGACTGCTAACACCGGGGAGCTGTTTTTT.

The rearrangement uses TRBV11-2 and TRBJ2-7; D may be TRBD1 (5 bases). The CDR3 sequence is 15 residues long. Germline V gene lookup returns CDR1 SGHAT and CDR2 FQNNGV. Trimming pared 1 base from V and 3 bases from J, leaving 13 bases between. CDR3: CASSLGPDKDYEQYF. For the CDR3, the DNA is TGTGCCAGCAGCTTAGGGCCGGACAAAGACTACGAGCAGTACTTC.

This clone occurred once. CDR3 nucleotides: TGTGCCAGCACCCGGGGGGCAACTAATGAAAAACTGTTTTTT. It is translated as CASTRGATNEKLFF. V gene TRBV28 combines with J gene TRBJ1-4; maybe TRBD1 (5 bases). The germline V gene has CDR1 MDHEN and CDR2 SYDVKM. There are 14 residues in the CDR3. V lost 7 bases and J lost 0, with 9 bases in between.

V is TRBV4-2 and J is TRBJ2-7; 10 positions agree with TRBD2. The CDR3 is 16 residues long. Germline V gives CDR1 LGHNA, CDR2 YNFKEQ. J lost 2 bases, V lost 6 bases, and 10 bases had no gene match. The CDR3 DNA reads TGTGCCAGCAGTCCTTCACTAGCGGGACCTCCCTACGAGCAGTACTTC. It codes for CASSPSLAGPPYEQYF.

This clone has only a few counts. CDR3 sequence: CASSQGPTRGYTF. CDR3 nucleotides: TGTGCCAGCAGCCAGGGTCCAACGAGGGGCTACACCTTC. The chain couples TRBV5-5 to TRBJ1-2; possible D gene TRBD1, 5 bases. The CDR3 is 13 residues long. V was cut by 4 bases and J by 8 bases, with 15 bases left in between. Germline V CDR1 and CDR2: SGHKS, YYEKEE (reference sequence).

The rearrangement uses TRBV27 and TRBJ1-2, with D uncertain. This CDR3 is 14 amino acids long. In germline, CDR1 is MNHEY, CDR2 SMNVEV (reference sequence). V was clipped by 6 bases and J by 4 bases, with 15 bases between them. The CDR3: CASSTSWQVYGYTF. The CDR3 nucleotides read TGTGCCAGCAGCACTAGTTGGCAGGTCTATGGCTACACCTTC.

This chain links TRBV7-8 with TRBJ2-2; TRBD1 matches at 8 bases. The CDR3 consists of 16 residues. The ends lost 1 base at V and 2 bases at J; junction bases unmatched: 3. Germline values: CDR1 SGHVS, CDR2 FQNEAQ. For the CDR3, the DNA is TGTGCCAGCAGCTTAGGGACAGGGAGAAACACCGGGGAGCTGTTTTTT. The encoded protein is CASSLGTGRNTGELFF.

CDR3: CASSPRTGSSTDTQYF. The CDR3 DNA sequence: TGTGCCAGCTCACCACGAACGGGGTCTAGCACAGATACGCAGTATTTT. V is TRBV18 and J is TRBJ2-3; weak D call: TRBD2 (5 bases). Trimming left V 1 base short and J 0 bases short, with 11 bases between. Germline-derived CDR1 and CDR2 are KGHSH and LQKENI. The CDR3 consists of 16 residues. The variable domain in full, with the rest retrieved from reference TRBV18 and TRBJ2-3, is NAGVMQNPRHLVRRRGQEARLRCSPMKGHSHVYWYRQLPEEGLKFMVYLQKENIIDESGMPKERFSAEFPKEGPSILRIQQVVRGDSAAYFCASSPRTGSSTDTQYFGPGTRLTVL.

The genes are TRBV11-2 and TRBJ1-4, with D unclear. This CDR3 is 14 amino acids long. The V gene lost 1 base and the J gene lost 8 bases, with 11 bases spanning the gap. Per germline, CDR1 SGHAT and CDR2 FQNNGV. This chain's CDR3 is CASSLGLAIEKLFF. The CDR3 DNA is TGTGCCAGCAGCTTAGGACTAGCGATCGAAAAACTGTTTTTT.

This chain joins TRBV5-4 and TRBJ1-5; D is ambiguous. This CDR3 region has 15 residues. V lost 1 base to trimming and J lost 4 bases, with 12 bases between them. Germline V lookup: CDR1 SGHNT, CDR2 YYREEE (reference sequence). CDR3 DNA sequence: TGTGCCAGCAGCTTGTCGGGAGAACGGAATCAGCCCCAGCATTTT. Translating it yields CASSLSGERNQPQHF.

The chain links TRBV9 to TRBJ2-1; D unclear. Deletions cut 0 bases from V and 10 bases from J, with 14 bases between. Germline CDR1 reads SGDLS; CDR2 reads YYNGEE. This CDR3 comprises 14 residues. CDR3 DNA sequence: TGTGCCAGCAGCGTAGACCCCTCGCAGAACGAGCAGTTCTTC. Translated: CASSVDPSQNEQFF.

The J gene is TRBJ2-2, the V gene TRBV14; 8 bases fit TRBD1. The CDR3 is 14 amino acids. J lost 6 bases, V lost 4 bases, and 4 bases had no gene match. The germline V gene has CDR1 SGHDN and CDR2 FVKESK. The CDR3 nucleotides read TGTGCCAGCAGCCGACTACAGGGGGCCGGGGAGCTGTTTTTT. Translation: CASSRLQGAGELFF. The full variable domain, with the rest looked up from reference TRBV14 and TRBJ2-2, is EAGVTQFPSHSVIEKGQTVTLRCDPISGHDNLYWYRRVMGKEIKFLLHFVKESKQDESGMPNNRFLAERTGGTYSTLKVQPAELEDSGVYFCASSRLQGAGELFFGEGSRLTVL.

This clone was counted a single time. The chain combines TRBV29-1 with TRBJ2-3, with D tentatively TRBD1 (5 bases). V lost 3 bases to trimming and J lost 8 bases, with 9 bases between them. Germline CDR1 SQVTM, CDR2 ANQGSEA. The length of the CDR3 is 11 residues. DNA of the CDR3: TGCAGCGTTGATAGGGGAAGTACGCAGTATTTT. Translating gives CSVDRGSTQYF.

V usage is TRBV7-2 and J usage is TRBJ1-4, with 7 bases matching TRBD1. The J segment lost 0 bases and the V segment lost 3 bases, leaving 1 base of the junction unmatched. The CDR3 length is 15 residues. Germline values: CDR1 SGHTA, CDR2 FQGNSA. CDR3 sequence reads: CASSFTGATNEKLFF. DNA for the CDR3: TGTGCCAGCAGCTTTACAGGGGCAACTAATGAAAAACTGTTTTTT.

The CDR3 DNA is TGTGCCATCAGTGAGTCGAGGGGGAGGGGCAGCTCATCTGGGGCCAACGTCCTGACTTTC. As protein: CAISESRGRGSSSGANVLTF. The rearrangement uses TRBV10-3 and TRBJ2-6; the D gene is possibly TRBD2 (7 bases). V lost 0 bases and J lost 1, with 19 bases in between. CDR1 is ENHRY, CDR2 SYGVKD, per germline. The CDR3 runs to 20 residues.